This T cell receptor beta chain was captured in a study of shared clonotypes between healthy human individuals. This clone was seen once. Clones were sequenced by immunoSEQ multiplex PCR, and TCRdb holds only the in-frame ones, with some missing. The sample lists around 990,000 clones, around three quarters occurring once. The source is a man aged 18 to 29 in good health. Some clones in this sample may be carry-over from other donors' samples. The sample was memory CD4+ T cells from PBMCs. Subset meaning: CD45RA-negative fraction.

CDR3 nucleotide sequence: TGTGCCAGCAGCTTGCGGGGGTCGGGTGAGCAGTTCTTC. Amino acids: CASSLRGSGEQFF. The rearrangement uses TRBV11-3 and TRBJ2-1; TRBD2 agrees at 7 bases. In germline, CDR1 is SGHNT, CDR2 YENEEA. The V and J ends lost 3 bases and 9 bases, in that order; junction bases with no gene match: 5. The CDR3 consists of 13 residues.